The rows below give T cell receptor beta chains drawn from one sample of a study of CD8+ T cells in alopecia areata. Repertoires were generated with immunoSEQ multiplex PCR, while TCRdb's copy carries only in-frame clones and drops some. The sample contains 150,000 to 200,000 clones, over 55% of which appear only once. This specimen consisted of CD4+ T cells sorted from blood, obtained at week 24, from a patient treated with tofacitinib. Receptors originate from a human donor with alopecia areata. CDR3s include the opening cysteine and the closing phenylalanine or tryptophan. D genes are given only for firm matches. A clone size is listed for some rows: how often the clone was seen (once, few, many), or a class if it is expanded.

>TRBJ2-3|TRBV29-1|14|-|-
CSVSAVGVLDTQYF
TGCAGCGTTTCCGCCGTTGGGGTTTTGGATACGCAGTATTTT
>TRBJ1-1|TRBV5-1|13|-|-
CASSLRQGTEAFF
TGCGCCAGCAGCTTGAGGCAGGGCACTGAAGCTTTCTTT
>TRBJ1-6|TRBV7-2|15|-|-
CASSKEGPIDSPLHF
TGTGCCAGCAGCAAGGAAGGACCTATAGATTCACCCCTCCACTTT
>TRBJ1-6|TRBV27|12|-|-
CASSLWAGPLHF
TGTGCCAGCAGTTTATGGGCGGGGCCCCTCCACTTT
>TRBJ2-7|TRBV10-2|14|-|-
CASSEGGLTYEQYF
TGCGCCAGCAGTGAGGGGGGTCTAACCTACGAGCAGTACTTC
>TRBJ2-7|TRBV9|14|-|-
CASSVGGSPVGQYF
TGTGCCAGCAGCGTAGGTGGGAGTCCGGTCGGGCAGTACTTC
>TRBJ1-6|TRBV6-5|12|-|-
CASSRPEAPLHF
TGCGCCAGCAGTAGACCAGAGGCACCCCTCCACTTT
>TRBJ2-6|TRBV5-1|16|TRBD1|-
CASSLNRGLGANVLTF
TGCGCCAGCAGCCTGAACAGGGGGCTAGGGGCCAACGTCCTGACTTTC
>TRBJ1-5|TRBV30|15|-|-
CAWSLSGPTDQPQHF
TGTGCCTGGAGTCTATCAGGGCCTACGGACCAGCCCCAGCATTTT
>TRBJ2-7|TRBV12-5|15|-|-
CASAFITGAGYEQYF
TGTGCTAGTGCCTTCATAACGGGGGCAGGGTACGAGCAGTACTTC
>TRBJ2-2|TRBV29-1|13|-|few
CSGRESNTGELFF
TGCAGCGGCAGGGAATCGAACACCGGGGAGCTGTTTTTT
>TRBJ1-2|TRBV13|13|TRBD1|-
CASSRQGSYGYTF
TGTGCCAGCAGCCGACAGGGAAGTTATGGCTACACCTTC
>TRBJ1-5|TRBV19|13|TRBD1|few
CASTDRGHQPQHF
TGTGCCAGTACGGACAGGGGCCATCAGCCCCAGCATTTT
>TRBJ2-1|TRBV5-1|14|-|-
CASSSDPGTNEQFF
TGCGCCAGCAGCTCCGATCCGGGGACCAATGAGCAGTTCTTC
>TRBJ2-7|TRBV11-2|14|-|few
CASSLDFVGNEQYF
TGTGCCAGCAGCTTAGATTTCGTTGGGAACGAGCAGTACTTC
>TRBJ2-7|TRBV29-1|14|TRBD2|-
CSVEWASGTYEQYF
TGCAGCGTTGAATGGGCTAGCGGAACCTACGAGCAGTACTTC
>TRBJ1-1|TRBV10-3|14|-|-
CAISESGANTEAFF
TGTGCCATCAGTGAGTCGGGGGCGAACACTGAAGCTTTCTTT
>TRBJ2-7|TRBV30|15|-|-
CAWRAWGRSSYEQYF
TGTGCCTGGAGGGCCTGGGGCAGGAGCTCCTACGAGCAGTACTTC
>TRBJ1-6|TRBV25-1|15|TRBD1|-
CASSLGQGANSPLHF
TGTGCCAGCAGTTTGGGACAGGGGGCGAATTCACCCCTCCACTTT
>TRBJ2-1|TRBV29-1|15|TRBD2|-
CSVVGGASSYNEQFF
TGCAGCGTTGTCGGGGGGGCGAGCTCCTACAATGAGCAGTTCTTC
>TRBJ1-1|TRBV27|14|-|-
CASSFRGANTEAFF
TGTGCCAGCAGTTTCAGGGGCGCGAACACTGAAGCTTTCTTT
>TRBJ2-1|TRBV29-1|12|TRBD2|-
CSGLAGGPGQFF
TGCAGCGGGCTAGCGGGAGGGCCGGGGCAGTTCTTC
>TRBJ2-2|TRBV7-3|15|TRBD1|-
CASSGGTGITGELFF
TGTGCCAGCAGCGGCGGGACAGGGATCACCGGGGAGCTGTTTTTT
>TRBJ2-4|TRBV5-1|14|-|-
CASSLRVDENIQYF
TGCGCCAGCAGCTTGCGGGTAGATGAAAACATTCAGTACTTC
>TRBJ2-1|TRBV25-1|15|-|-
CASSETSIGGHEQFF
TGTGCCAGCAGTGAGACTTCAATTGGAGGTCATGAGCAGTTCTTC
>TRBJ2-2|TRBV30|13|-|few
CAWMIGAAGELFF
TGTGCCTGGATGATCGGGGCGGCGGGGGAGCTGTTTTTT
>TRBJ1-2|TRBV6-1|14|TRBD1|-
CASRGDRGYDGYTF
TGTGCCAGCAGGGGGGACAGGGGGTATGATGGCTACACCTTC
>TRBJ2-1|TRBV5-6|11|-|-
CASDSYNEQFF
TGTGCCAGCGACAGTTACAATGAGCAGTTCTTC
>TRBJ2-7|TRBV6-5|13|-|-
CASSYRRGNEQYF
TGTGCCAGCAGTTATCGAAGGGGAAACGAGCAGTACTTC
>TRBJ2-7|TRBV4-1|15|-|few
CASSPLGEAATEQYF
TGCGCCAGCAGCCCGCTTGGGGAAGCGGCAACCGAGCAGTACTTC
>TRBJ1-5|TRBV7-2|15|-|once
CASSFKGNSNQPQHF
TGTGCCAGCAGCTTTAAAGGAAATAGCAATCAGCCCCAGCATTTT
>TRBJ2-7|TRBV5-4|14|-|-
CASSGRRTTAEQYF
TGTGCCAGCAGCGGTAGACGGACGACGGCCGAGCAGTACTTC
>TRBJ2-1|TRBV5-1|16|TRBD1|-
CASSLALGTGYNEQFF
TGCGCCAGCAGCTTGGCCCTCGGGACAGGGTACAATGAGCAGTTCTTC
>TRBJ1-2|TRBV7-8|15|-|few
CASSLVKLEGGGYTF
TGTGCCAGCAGCTTAGTTAAGCTGGAGGGAGGTGGCTACACCTTC
>TRBJ1-1|TRBV15|13|-|-
CATSRDGKTEAFF
TGTGCCACCAGCAGAGATGGGAAAACTGAAGCTTTCTTT
>TRBJ1-1|TRBV19|14|-|-
CASTRQAWNTEAFF
TGTGCCAGTACCAGACAGGCGTGGAACACTGAAGCTTTCTTT
>TRBJ1-5|TRBV2|13|-|-
CATSTDSNQPQHF
TGTGCCACCTCGACGGATTCCAATCAGCCCCAGCATTTT
>TRBJ2-3|TRBV4-3|17|TRBD2|-
CASSQALPSGGADTQYF
TGCGCCAGCAGCCAAGCCCTCCCTAGCGGGGGGGCAGATACGCAGTATTTT
>TRBJ2-1|TRBV25-1|17|-|-
CASSESIPGTAPNEQFF
TGTGCCAGCAGTGAATCGATCCCCGGGACTGCACCGAATGAGCAGTTCTTC
>TRBJ2-1|TRBV14|14|TRBD1|-
CASSQHRQGNEQFF
TGTGCCAGCAGCCAGCATCGACAGGGCAATGAGCAGTTCTTC
>TRBJ1-1|TRBV7-2|13|-|-
CASSLGANTEAFF
TGTGCCAGCAGCTTAGGGGCGAACACTGAAGCTTTCTTT
>TRBJ2-5|TRBV2|14|-|-
CASNGQGMMETQYF
TGTGCCAGCAATGGGCAGGGGATGATGGAGACCCAGTACTTC
>TRBJ2-6|TRBV29-1|15|TRBD1|-
CSVTGDPSGANVLTF
TGCAGCGTAACAGGGGATCCCTCTGGGGCCAACGTCCTGACTTTC
>TRBJ1-1|TRBV5-1|15|TRBD1|-
CASSWGQGASTEAFF
TGCGCCAGCAGCTGGGGACAGGGGGCAAGCACTGAAGCTTTCTTT
>TRBJ1-2|TRBV30|11|-|-
CAWTPRGGYTF
TGTGCCTGGACCCCCCGGGGCGGCTACACCTTC
>TRBJ2-1|TRBV7-2|15|TRBD2|-
CASSSGTSGGSEQFF
TGTGCCAGCAGCTCCGGGACTAGCGGGGGTAGTGAGCAGTTCTTC
>TRBJ1-2|TRBV15|14|TRBD1|-
CATSRGDSIYGYTF
TGTGCCACCAGCAGAGGGGACAGCATCTATGGCTACACCTTC
>TRBJ2-5|TRBV13|13|-|-
CASSPRLKETQYF
TGTGCCAGCAGCCCAAGACTGAAAGAGACCCAGTACTTC
>TRBJ2-2|TRBV7-8|15|-|few
CASSRSTGYTGELFF
TGTGCCAGCAGCAGGTCCACGGGTTACACCGGGGAGCTGTTTTTT
>TRBJ2-1|TRBV11-2|15|TRBD1|-
CASSLSRVQGYEQFF
TGTGCCAGCAGCCTCTCTAGGGTACAGGGGTATGAGCAGTTCTTC
>TRBJ1-5|TRBV2|15|-|-
CASSELFGGNQPQHF
TGTGCCAGCAGTGAACTTTTCGGGGGCAATCAGCCCCAGCATTTT
>TRBJ1-2|TRBV29-1|11|TRBD1|-
CSVQGVYGYTF
TGCAGCGTCCAGGGGGTCTATGGCTACACCTTC
>TRBJ2-1|TRBV7-2|15|-|-
CASSLGWGSYNEQFF
TGTGCCAGCAGCTTAGGGTGGGGCTCCTACAATGAGCAGTTCTTC
>TRBJ2-3|TRBV7-2|16|TRBD2|-
CASSVDRTSSTDTQYF
TGTGCCAGCAGCGTGGACCGGACTAGCAGCACAGATACGCAGTATTTT
>TRBJ2-1|TRBV27|14|TRBD2|-
CASRQTSVSSEQFF
TGTGCCAGCAGACAGACTAGCGTGAGTAGTGAGCAGTTCTTC